This is a list of T cell receptor beta chains from one sample in a study of patients and donors after allogeneic stem cell transplantation. From the RT-PCR reads, TCRdb called clonotypes with MiXCR, one entry per CDR3 protein. The sample holds hundreds of thousands of distinct CDR3 sequences, 15% to 20% seen once. Sequencing input: blood, either unsorted or a sorted T cell fraction (not recorded which). These receptors all come from a human donor who was either an allogeneic HSCT recipient or a stem cell or donor lymphocyte infusion donor (not recorded which). It is not recorded whose cells these are; they may come from a transplant donor. Both conserved end residues are part of each CDR3. A D gene is named only where the DNA matches it firmly. The size of a clone is reported for some rows only, either as once, few or many, or as a class for expanded clones.

TRBJ2-5,many,TRBV29-1,.,CSVRGETQYF,TGCAGCGTTAGGGGAGAGACCCAGTACTTC
TRBJ2-7,few,TRBV7-2,.,CASSLPGLYEQYF,TGTGCCAGCAGCTTACCGGGTCTCTACGAGCAGTACTTC
TRBJ1-2,few,TRBV7-8,.,CASSYLQGVVSPFYGYTF,TGTGCCAGCAGCTACCTTCAGGGAGTCGTTAGTCCGTTCTATGGCTACACCTTC
TRBJ1-2,.,TRBV6-5,.,CASSSTSYGYTF,TGTGCCAGCAGTTCAACCTCCTATGGCTACACCTTC
TRBJ2-1,few,TRBV11-2,.,CASSHISGYNEQFF,TGTGCCAGCAGCCACATTAGCGGATACAATGAGCAGTTCTTC
TRBJ2-7,once,TRBV12-3/TRBV12-4,TRBD1,CASSLALGRGYEQYF,TGTGCCAGCAGTTTAGCGCTTGGCAGGGGGTACGAGCAGTACTTC
TRBJ1-5,.,TRBV20-1,TRBD1,CSARARTGGQPQHF,TGCAGTGCTAGAGCAAGGACAGGGGGTCAGCCCCAGCATTTT
TRBJ2-7,.,TRBV4-1,TRBD1,CASSQGTGDEQYF,TGCGCCAGCAGCCAAGGGACAGGGGACGAGCAGTACTTC
TRBJ2-5,few,TRBV2,TRBD2,CASSATPSGRNQETQYF,TGTGCCAGCAGCGCTACCCCTAGCGGGAGGAACCAAGAGACCCAGTACTTC
TRBJ2-5,.,TRBV7-9,.,CASSLNEGGTQYF,TGTGCCAGCAGCTTAAACGAGGGGGGGACCCAGTACTTC
TRBJ2-3,.,TRBV20-1,.,CSARAAQGIEADTQYF,TGCAGTGCTAGAGCTGCACAGGGAATAGAGGCAGATACGCAGTATTTT
TRBJ2-7,.,TRBV5-4,.,CASSLDGQSYEQYF,TGTGCCAGCAGCTTGGATGGACAGTCATACGAGCAGTACTTC
TRBJ2-7,.,TRBV7-2,.,CASSRAGGVTSYEQYF,TGTGCCAGCAGCCGGGCGGGCGGGGTGACTTCCTACGAGCAGTACTTC
TRBJ2-1,few,TRBV12-3/TRBV12-4,.,CASSTVGLYNEQFF,TGTGCCAGCAGCACGGTCGGCCTCTACAATGAGCAGTTCTTC
TRBJ2-3,.,TRBV6-5,TRBD2,CASSYGRGGAPDTQYF,TGTGCCAGCAGTTACGGTCGCGGGGGGGCCCCAGATACGCAGTATTTT
TRBJ1-1,few,TRBV24-1,TRBD1,CATSEAGGANTEAFF,TGTGCCACCAGTGAGGCAGGGGGCGCGAACACTGAAGCTTTCTTT
TRBJ2-7,.,TRBV3-1,.,CASSLQQASEQYF,TGTGCCAGCAGCCTCCAGCAAGCATCCGAGCAGTACTTC
TRBJ2-5,.,TRBV10-2,.,CASSERENWGETQYF,TGCGCCAGCAGTGAACGGGAAAACTGGGGGGAGACCCAGTACTTC
TRBJ2-1,few,TRBV7-2,.,CASSLESGGPYNEQFF,TGTGCCAGCAGCTTGGAGTCAGGGGGGCCTTACAATGAGCAGTTCTTC
TRBJ2-7,.,TRBV6-2/TRBV6-3,TRBD2,CASGYQLAGFEQYF,TGTGCCAGCGGTTACCAGCTAGCGGGGTTTGAGCAGTACTTC
TRBJ2-3,few,TRBV9,TRBD1,CASSADRATDTQYF,TGTGCCAGCAGCGCGGACAGGGCAACAGATACGCAGTATTTT
TRBJ1-1,.,TRBV6-1,.,CASRWTANTEAFF,TGTGCCAGCAGGTGGACGGCGAACACTGAAGCTTTCTTT
TRBJ1-6,many,TRBV7-2,TRBD1,CASSTDRARNSPLHF,TGTGCCAGCAGCACCGACAGGGCACGCAATTCACCCCTCCACTTT
TRBJ2-6,few,TRBV7-2,TRBD1,CASSLVTGAGANVLTF,TGTGCCAGCAGCTTAGTCACAGGGGCTGGGGCCAACGTCCTGACTTTC
TRBJ1-2,.,TRBV6-5,TRBD1,CASSFSGGASTF,TGTGCCAGCAGTTTTTCAGGGGGCGCCAGCACCTTC
TRBJ2-1,many,TRBV29-1,.,CSGRTYNEQFF,TGCAGCGGCAGAACCTACAATGAGCAGTTCTTC
TRBJ2-3,.,TRBV25-1,.,CASREGPGETDTQYF,TGTGCCAGCAGAGAGGGTCCAGGGGAAACAGATACGCAGTATTTT
TRBJ2-5,few,TRBV4-2,TRBD2,CASSQGSGDRSETQYF,TGTGCCAGCAGCCAAGGAAGCGGGGATCGGTCGGAGACCCAGTACTTC
TRBJ2-6,.,TRBV27,.,CASSLADGRISGANVLTF,TGTGCCAGCAGTTTGGCGGACGGAAGAATCTCTGGGGCCAACGTCCTGACTTTC
TRBJ2-2,.,TRBV20-1,TRBD1,CSARSQGATGELFF,TGCAGTGCTAGGAGTCAGGGGGCCACCGGGGAGCTGTTTTTT
TRBJ2-7,.,TRBV19,.,CASSIGLNYEQYF,TGTGCCAGTAGTATAGGGCTAAACTACGAGCAGTACTTC
TRBJ2-3,few,TRBV29-1,TRBD2,CSVEGLLAGFTDTQYF,TGCAGCGTTGAAGGTCTTCTAGCGGGATTCACAGATACGCAGTATTTT
TRBJ2-3,once,TRBV3-1,.,CASSPYMTDTQYF,TGTGCCAGCAGCCCATATATGACAGATACGCAGTATTTT
TRBJ2-2,.,TRBV10-3,.,CAIRDRHGELFF,TGTGCCATCAGAGACAGGCATGGGGAGCTGTTTTTT
TRBJ1-1,few,TRBV5-1,.,CASSTAKNTEAFF,TGCGCCAGCAGCACTGCAAAGAACACTGAAGCTTTCTTT